This TCR beta chain stems from a study of blood T cells in healthy people across ages. Using a J-beta primer mix together with a sample-barcoded 5' primer, a second PCR was run for about 7 to 12 cycles. Each CDR3 protein gets one entry after TCRdb re-called the 5' RACE reads with MiXCR. The data hold 540,000 or so distinct CDR3 sequences, with 25% to 30% observed a single time. The V gene end was trimmed by 0 bases and the J gene end by 4 bases; junction bases not matched to a gene: 16. The CDR3 runs to 20 residues. From germline, CDR1 is MNHNS and CDR2 SASEGT. This clonotype was counted only a few times.

The receptor comes from a woman aged 70 to 79 in good health. The V call is TRBV6-1, the J call TRBJ2-5; TRBD1 matches at 11 bases. Sequencing used blood. The DNA of the CDR3 is TGTGCCAGCAGTGAAGCGCTTCGGACAGGGGGCCGGGCCAGACGAGAGACCCAGTACTTC. Translated: CASSEALRTGGRARRETQYF.